This T cell receptor (beta chain) was retrieved from a study of T cells of healthy individuals. TCRdb fed the 5' RACE reads into MiXCR, producing one record per CDR3 protein. The sample lists about 82,000 distinct CDR3 sequences, around 5.1% occurring once. The V segment lost 5 bases and the J segment 9 bases; nucleotides outside the gene matches: 4. The CDR3 is made up of 13 amino acids. Germline V gene lookup returns CDR1 SGHTA and CDR2 FQGNSA. This clonotype was seen ten or more times. The chain uses TRBV7-2 and TRBJ2-2; 9 bases are shared with TRBD2. The origin of this receptor is a female donor in good health. CDR3 sequence (DNA): TGTGCCAGCAGCCCTCTAGCGGGGCGGGAGCTGTTTTTT. Translating it yields CASSPLAGRELFF. The full variable domain, in which reference TRBV7-2 and TRBJ2-2 provide the parts outside the CDR3, is GAGVSQSPSNKVTEKGKDVELRCDPISGHTALYWYRQSLGQGLEFLIYFQGNSAPDKSGLPSDRFSAERTGGSVSTLTIQRTQQEDSAVYLCASSPLAGRELFFGEGSRLTVL.